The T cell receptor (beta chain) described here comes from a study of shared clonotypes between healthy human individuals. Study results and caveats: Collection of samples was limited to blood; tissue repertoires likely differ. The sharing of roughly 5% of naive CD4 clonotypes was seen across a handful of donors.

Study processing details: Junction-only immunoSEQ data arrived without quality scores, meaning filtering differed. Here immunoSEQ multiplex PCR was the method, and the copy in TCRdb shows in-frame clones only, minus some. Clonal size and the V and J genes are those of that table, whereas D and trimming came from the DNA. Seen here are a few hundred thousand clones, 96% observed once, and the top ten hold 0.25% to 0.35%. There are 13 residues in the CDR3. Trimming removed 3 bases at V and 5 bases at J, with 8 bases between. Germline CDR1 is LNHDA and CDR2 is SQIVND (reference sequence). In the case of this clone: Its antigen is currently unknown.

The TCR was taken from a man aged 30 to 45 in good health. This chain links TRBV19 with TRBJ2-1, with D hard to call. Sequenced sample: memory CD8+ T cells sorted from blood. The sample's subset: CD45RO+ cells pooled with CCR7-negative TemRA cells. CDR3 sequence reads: CASSIGNDNEQFF. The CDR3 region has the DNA TGTGCCAGTAGTATTGGCAACGACAATGAGCAGTTCTTC.